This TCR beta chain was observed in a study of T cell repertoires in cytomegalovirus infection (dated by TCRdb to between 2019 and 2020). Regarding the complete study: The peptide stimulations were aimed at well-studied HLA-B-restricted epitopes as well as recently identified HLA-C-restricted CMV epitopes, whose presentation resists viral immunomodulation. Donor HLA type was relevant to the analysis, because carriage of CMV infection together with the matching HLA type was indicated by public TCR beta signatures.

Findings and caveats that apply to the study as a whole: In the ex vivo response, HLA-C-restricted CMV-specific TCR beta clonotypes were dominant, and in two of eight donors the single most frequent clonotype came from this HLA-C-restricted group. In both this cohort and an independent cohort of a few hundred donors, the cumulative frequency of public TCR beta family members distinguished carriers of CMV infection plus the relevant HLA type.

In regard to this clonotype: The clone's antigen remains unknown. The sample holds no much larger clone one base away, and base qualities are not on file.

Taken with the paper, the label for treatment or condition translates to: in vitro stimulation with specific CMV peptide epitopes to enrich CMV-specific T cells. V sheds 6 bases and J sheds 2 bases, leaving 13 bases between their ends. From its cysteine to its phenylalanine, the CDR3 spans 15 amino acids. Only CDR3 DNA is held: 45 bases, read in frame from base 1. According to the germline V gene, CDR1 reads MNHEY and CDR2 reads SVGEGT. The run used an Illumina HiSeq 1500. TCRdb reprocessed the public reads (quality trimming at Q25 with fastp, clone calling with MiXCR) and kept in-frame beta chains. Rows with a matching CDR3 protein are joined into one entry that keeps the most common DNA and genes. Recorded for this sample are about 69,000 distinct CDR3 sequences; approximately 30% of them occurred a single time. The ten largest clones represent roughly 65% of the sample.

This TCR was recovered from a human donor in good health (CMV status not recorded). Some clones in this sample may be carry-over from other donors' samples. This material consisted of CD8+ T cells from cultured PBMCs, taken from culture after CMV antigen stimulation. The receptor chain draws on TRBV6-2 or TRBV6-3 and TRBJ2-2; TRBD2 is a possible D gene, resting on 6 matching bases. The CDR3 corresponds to CASRRDSTNTGELFF. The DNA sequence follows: TGTGCCAGCAGGAGGGACTCTACAAACACCGGGGAGCTGTTTTTT.